Given below is one T cell receptor (beta chain) in context. The antigen is unknown. This entry comes from a study of blood T cells in healthy people across ages. Primed by a sample-barcoded 5' primer and a J-beta primer mix, a second PCR proceeded for 7 to 11 cycles. One entry per CDR3 protein, called by TCRdb with MiXCR from the 5' RACE reads. The table records about 830,000 distinct CDR3 sequences, 55% to 70% of them present only once. Germline values: CDR1 MDHEN, CDR2 SYDVKM. There are 11 residues in the CDR3. Between the trimmed V and J ends, which lost 4 bases and 10 bases, there was a span of 10 bases. Isolating PBMCs gave at least 6.5 million of these cells per sample. Study-level findings and limits: As age increased, TCR beta diversity per million T cells fell in a roughly linear fashion.

The sequencing input was blood. This TCR came from a man aged 25-45 years in good health. The rearrangement joins TRBV28 to TRBJ1-1, with a weak D call TRBD1 (5 bases). CDR3 protein: CASSSGGVAFF. The CDR3 bases are TGTGCCAGCAGTTCAGGAGGGGTAGCTTTCTTT.